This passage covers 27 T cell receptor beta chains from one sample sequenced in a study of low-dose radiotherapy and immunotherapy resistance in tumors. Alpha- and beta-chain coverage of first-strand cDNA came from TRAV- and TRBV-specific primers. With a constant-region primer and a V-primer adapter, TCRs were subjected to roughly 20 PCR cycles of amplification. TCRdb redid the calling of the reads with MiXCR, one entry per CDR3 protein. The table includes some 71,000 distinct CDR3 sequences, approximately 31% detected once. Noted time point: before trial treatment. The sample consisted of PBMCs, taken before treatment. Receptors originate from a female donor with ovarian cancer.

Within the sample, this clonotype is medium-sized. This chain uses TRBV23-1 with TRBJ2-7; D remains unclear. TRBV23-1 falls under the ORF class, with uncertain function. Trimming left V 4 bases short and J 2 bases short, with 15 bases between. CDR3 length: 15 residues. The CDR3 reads CASSPPGSTTYEQYF. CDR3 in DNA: TGCGCCAGCAGTCCCCCGGGTAGCACGACCTACGAGCAGTACTTC.

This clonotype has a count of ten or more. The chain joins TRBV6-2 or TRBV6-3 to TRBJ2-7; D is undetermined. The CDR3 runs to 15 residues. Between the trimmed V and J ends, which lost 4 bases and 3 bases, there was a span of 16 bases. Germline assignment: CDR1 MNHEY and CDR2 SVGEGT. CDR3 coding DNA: TGTGCCAGCAGTTTAGGCCTATCCGCAAACTACGAGCAGTACTTC. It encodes CASSLGLSANYEQYF.

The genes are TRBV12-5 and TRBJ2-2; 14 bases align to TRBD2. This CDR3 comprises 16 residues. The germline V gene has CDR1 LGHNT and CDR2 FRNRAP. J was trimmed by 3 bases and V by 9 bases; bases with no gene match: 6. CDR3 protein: CASGTSGSVDTGELFF. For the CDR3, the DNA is TGTGCTAGCGGGACTAGCGGGAGCGTCGACACCGGGGAGCTGTTTTTT.

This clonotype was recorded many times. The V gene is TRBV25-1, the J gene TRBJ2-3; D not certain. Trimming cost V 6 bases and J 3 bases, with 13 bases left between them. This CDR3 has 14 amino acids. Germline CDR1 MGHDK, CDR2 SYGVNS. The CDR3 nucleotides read TGTGCCAGCAGCGAAGGATTTAGAACAGATACGCAGTATTTT. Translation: CASSEGFRTDTQYF.

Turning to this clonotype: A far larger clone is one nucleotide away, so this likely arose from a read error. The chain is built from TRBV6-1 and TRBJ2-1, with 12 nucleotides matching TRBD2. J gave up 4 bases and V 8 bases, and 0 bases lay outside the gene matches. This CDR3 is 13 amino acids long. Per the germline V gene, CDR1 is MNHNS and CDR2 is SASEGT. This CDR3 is CASGTSGYNEQFF. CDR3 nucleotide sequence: TGTGCCAGCGGGACTAGCGGGTACAATGAGCAGTTCTTC.

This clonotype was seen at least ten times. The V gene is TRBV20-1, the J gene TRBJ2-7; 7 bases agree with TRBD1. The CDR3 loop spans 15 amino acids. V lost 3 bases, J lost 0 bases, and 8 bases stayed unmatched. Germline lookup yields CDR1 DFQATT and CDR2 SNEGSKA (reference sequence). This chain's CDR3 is CSASGQDGSSYEQYF. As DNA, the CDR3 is TGCAGTGCTAGCGGACAGGATGGGAGCTCCTACGAGCAGTACTTC.

This CDR3 is CASSLSSGGNEQFF. The CDR3 DNA sequence: TGTGCCAGCAGTTTATCTAGCGGGGGGAATGAGCAGTTCTTC. The rearrangement links TRBV28 to TRBJ2-1; 11 bases are shared with TRBD2. The J segment lost 7 bases and the V segment lost 1 base, leaving 0 bases of the junction unmatched. Germline values: CDR1 MDHEN, CDR2 SYDVKM. CDR3 length: 14 residues.

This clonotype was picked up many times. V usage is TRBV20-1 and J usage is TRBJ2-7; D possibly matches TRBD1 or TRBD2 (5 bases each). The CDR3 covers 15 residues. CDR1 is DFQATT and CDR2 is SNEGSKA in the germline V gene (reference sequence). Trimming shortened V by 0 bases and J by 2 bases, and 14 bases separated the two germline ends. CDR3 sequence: CSARDLAGTAYEQYF. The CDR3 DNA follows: TGCAGTGCTAGAGATCTCGCAGGGACGGCCTACGAGCAGTACTTC.

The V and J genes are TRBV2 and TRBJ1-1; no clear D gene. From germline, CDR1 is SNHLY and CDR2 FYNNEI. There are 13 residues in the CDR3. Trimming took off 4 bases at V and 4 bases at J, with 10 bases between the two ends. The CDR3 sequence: CASSVGFATEAFF. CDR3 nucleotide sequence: TGTGCCAGCAGTGTAGGGTTTGCCACTGAAGCTTTCTTT.

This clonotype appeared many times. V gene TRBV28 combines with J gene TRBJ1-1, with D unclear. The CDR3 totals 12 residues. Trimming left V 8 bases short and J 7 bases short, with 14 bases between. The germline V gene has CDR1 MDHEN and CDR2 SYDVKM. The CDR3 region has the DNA TGTGCCAGCGGGAGAGGTAGGGTTGAAGCTTTCTTT. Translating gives CASGRGRVEAFF.

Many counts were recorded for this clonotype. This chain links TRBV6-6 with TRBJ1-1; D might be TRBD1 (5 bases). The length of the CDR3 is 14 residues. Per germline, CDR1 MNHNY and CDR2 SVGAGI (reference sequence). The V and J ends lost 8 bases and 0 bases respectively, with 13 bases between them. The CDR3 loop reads CASVMGGVNTEAFF. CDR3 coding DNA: TGTGCCAGCGTCATGGGGGGGGTGAACACTGAAGCTTTCTTT.

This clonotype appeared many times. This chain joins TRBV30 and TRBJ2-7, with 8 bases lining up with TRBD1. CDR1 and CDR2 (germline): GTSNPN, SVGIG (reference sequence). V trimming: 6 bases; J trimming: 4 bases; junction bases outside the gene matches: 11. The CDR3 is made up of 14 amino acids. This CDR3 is CACIRRTGNYEQYF. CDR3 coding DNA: TGTGCCTGCATACGGCGGACAGGGAATTACGAGCAGTACTTC.

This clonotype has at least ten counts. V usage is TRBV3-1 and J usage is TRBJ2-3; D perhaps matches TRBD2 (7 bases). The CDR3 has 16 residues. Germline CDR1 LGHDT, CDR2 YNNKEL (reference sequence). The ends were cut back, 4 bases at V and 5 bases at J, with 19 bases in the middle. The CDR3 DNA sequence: TGTGCCAGCAGCCGCTCCGTGGGGGGGCCGGAAGATACGCAGTATTTT. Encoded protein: CASSRSVGGPEDTQYF.

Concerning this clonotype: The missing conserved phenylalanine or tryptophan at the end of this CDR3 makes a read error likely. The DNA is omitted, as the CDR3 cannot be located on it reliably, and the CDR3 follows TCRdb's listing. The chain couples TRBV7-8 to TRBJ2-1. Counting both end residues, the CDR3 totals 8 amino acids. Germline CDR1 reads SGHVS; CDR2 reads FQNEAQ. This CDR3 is CASSLKGY.

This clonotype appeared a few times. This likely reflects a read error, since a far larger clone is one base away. For the CDR3, the DNA is TGTGCCAGCAGTGAGTTTAATGGCGAGGGCTACAATGAGCAGTACTTC. Amino acid sequence: CASSEFNGEGYNEQYF. V is TRBV6-4 and J is TRBJ2-7; D is perhaps TRBD2 (5 bases). The CDR3 loop spans 16 amino acids. Trimming removed 3 bases from V and 7 bases from J, with 22 bases in between. Germline CDR1 is MRHNA and CDR2 is SNTAGT.

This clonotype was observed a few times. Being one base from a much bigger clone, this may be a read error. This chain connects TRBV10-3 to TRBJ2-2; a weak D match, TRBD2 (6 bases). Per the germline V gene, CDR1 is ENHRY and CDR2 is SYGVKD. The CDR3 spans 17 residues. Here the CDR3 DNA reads TGTGCCATCAGTCCCAGTTTCGGGGGACGGAACACCGGGGGGCTGTTTTTT. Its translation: CAISPSFGGRNTGGLFF.

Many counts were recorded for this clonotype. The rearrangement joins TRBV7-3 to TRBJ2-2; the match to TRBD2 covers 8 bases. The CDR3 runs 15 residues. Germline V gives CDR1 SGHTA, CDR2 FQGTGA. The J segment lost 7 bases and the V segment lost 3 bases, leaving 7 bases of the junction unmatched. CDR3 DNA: TGTGCCAGCAGCTTCAGCGGGAGCGGAAACGGGGAGCTGTTTTTT. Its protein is CASSFSGSGNGELFF.

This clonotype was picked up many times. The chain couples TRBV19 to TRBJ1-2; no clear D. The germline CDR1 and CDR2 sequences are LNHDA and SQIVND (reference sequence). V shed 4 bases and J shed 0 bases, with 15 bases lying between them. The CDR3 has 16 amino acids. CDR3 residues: CASSTIRGKANYGYTF. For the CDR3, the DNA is TGTGCCAGTAGTACAATTCGCGGGAAAGCTAACTATGGCTACACCTTC.

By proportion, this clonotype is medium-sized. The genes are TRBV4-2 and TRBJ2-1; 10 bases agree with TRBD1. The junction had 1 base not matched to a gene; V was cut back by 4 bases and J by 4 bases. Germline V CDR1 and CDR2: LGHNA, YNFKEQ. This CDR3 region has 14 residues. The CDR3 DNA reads TGTGCCAGCAGCCCGGGACAGGGGTACAATGAGCAGTTCTTC. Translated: CASSPGQGYNEQFF.

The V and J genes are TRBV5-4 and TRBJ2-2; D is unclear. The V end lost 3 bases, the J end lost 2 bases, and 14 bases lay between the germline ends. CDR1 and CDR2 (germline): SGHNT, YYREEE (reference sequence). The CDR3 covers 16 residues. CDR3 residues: CASSSAADGNTGELFF. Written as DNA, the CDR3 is TGTGCCAGCAGCTCGGCGGCCGACGGAAACACCGGGGAGCTGTTTTTT.

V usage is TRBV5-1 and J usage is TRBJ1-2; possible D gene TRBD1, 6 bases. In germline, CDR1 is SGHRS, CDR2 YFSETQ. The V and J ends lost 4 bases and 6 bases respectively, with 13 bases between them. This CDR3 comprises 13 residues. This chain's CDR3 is CASSHGQLDGYTF. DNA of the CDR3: TGCGCCAGCAGCCATGGACAGCTCGATGGCTACACCTTC.

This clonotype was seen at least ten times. CDR3 bases: TGTGCCAGCAGCTACGGCTCGGGACAGGGGGCTTACGAGCAGTACTTC. Protein: CASSYGSGQGAYEQYF. The chain employs TRBV7-2 and TRBJ2-7, with 12 bases fitting TRBD1. Germline CDR1 is SGHTA and CDR2 is FQGNSA. This CDR3 contains 16 residues. The junction had 8 bases not matched to a gene; V was cut back by 4 bases and J by 4 bases.

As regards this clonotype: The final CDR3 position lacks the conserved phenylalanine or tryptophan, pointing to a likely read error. CDR3 loop: CASRAGYYNEQFY. CDR3 coding DNA: TGTGCCAGCAGGGCTGGGTACTACAATGAGCAGTTCTAC. The chain combines TRBV2 with TRBJ2-1, with D uncertain. V was trimmed by 6 bases and J by 3 bases, leaving 9 bases between them. The CDR3 contains 13 residues. The V gene's germline CDR1 is SNHLY and CDR2 FYNNEI.

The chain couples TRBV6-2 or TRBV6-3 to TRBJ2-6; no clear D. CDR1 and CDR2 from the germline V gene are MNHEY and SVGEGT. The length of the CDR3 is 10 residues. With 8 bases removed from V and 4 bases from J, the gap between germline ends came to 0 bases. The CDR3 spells CASGANVLTF. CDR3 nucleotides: TGTGCCAGCGGGGCCAACGTCCTGACTTTC.

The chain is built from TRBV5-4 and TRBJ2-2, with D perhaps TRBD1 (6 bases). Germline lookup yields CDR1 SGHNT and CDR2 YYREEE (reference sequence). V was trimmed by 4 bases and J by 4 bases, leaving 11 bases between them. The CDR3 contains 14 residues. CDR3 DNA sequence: TGTGCCAGCAGCACAGGGCTCCCCACCGGGGAGCTGTTTTTT. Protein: CASSTGLPTGELFF.

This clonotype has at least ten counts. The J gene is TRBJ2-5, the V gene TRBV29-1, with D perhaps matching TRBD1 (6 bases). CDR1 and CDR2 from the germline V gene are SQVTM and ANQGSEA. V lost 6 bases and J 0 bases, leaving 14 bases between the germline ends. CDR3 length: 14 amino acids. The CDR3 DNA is TGCAGCGTGACCCCAGACAGGTACCAAGAGACCCAGTACTTC. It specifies CSVTPDRYQETQYF.

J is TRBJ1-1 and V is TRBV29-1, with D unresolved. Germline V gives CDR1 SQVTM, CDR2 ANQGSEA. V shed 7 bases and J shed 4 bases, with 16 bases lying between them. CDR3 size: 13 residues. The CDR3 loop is CSAVVGFATEAFF. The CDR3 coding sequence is TGCAGCGCTGTAGTAGGGTTTGCCACTGAAGCTTTCTTT.